This T cell receptor beta chain was identified in a study of blood T cell repertoires in COVID-19. Study at large: The origin of the acute and convalescent COVID-19 samples was the United States, Italy and Spain. In each case, the material was cDNA or gDNA derived from T cells, B-cell-depleted T cells, or PBMCs.

The CDR3 is 14 residues long. CDR1 is SNHLY and CDR2 is FYNNEI in the germline V gene. Trimming took 8 bases from V and 3 from J, leaving 15 bases between them. In the original analysis: Amplification of reference gene primers provided the estimated nucleated cell counts. This table comes from immunoSEQ multiplex PCR, and its TCRdb copy is limited to in-frame clones, with some not included. V, J and clone size are taken as reported in that table, and D and trimming were inferred from the DNA itself. The sample has approximately 130,000 clones, approximately 83% seen once. The source material was peripheral blood. The chain combines TRBV2 with TRBJ2-3; D is perhaps TRBD2 (5 bases). This clonotype originated in a woman aged 50 to 60 who had recovered from COVID-19. The CDR3 nucleotides read TGTGCCAGCGAGGGAACCGTTTGGACAGATACGCAGTATTTT. Protein sequence: CASEGTVWTDTQYF.